This T cell receptor (beta chain) was profiled in a study of blood T cell repertoires in COVID-19. Study-wide context: Italy, Spain and the United States were the sources of the convalescent and acute COVID-19 samples. The cDNA or gDNA used as material had been derived from T cells, B-cell-depleted T cells, or PBMCs.

This CDR3 is built from 17 residues. CDR1 and CDR2 from the germline V gene are SQVTM and ANQGSEA. Unmatched junction bases numbered 11, after V lost 6 bases and J lost 0 bases. Authors' processing steps: Estimation of nucleated cell counts was performed using reference gene primer amplification. This table comes from immunoSEQ multiplex PCR, and its TCRdb copy is limited to in-frame clones, with some not included. D and trimming were read from the DNA, whereas the V and J calls and clone size are those reported in that table. This table holds about 260,000 clones, 70% to 90% found once. Input material: peripheral blood. The chain recombines TRBV29-1 with TRBJ2-1, with 10 bases matching TRBD2. This receptor was taken from a human donor in a cohort sampled during active COVID-19. The CDR3, as DNA: TGCAGCGTGGGGGGACTAGCGCCGAAGAGCTCCTACAATGAGCAGTTCTTC. Protein product: CSVGGLAPKSSYNEQFF.